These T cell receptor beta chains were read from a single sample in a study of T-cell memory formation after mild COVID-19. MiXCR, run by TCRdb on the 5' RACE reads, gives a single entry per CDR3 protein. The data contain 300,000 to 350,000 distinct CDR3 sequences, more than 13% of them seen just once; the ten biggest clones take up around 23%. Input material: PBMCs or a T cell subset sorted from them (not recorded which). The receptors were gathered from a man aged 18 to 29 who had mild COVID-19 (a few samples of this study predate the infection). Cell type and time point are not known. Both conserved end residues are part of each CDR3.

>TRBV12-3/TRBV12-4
CASSLEEPRAQETQYF
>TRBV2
CASSGSYEQYF
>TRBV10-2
CASSLAGGPREQYF
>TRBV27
CASSLSGNLLEAFF
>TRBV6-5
CASSYSGTDNEQFF
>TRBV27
CASSLEGGFSYNEQFF
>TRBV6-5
CASHQGAHSNQPQHF
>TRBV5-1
CASSLGNSGVTDTQYF
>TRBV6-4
CASSDGAGGQDTQYF
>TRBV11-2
CASRDRTDTQYF
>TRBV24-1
CATSESGTSGGGRSFF
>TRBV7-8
CASSHQGPGELFF
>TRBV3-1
CASSSRNSGNTIYF
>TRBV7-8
CASRLNLAGVASNNEQFF
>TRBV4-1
CASSREQGFHTEAFF
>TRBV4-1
CASSSEEQGLFEQYF
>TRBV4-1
CASSQGRVGRPNTEAFF
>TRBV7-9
CASRLWTDNEQFF
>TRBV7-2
CASPGDGSYEQYF
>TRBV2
CASRSGALRPLHF
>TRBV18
CASSSEGFSAVNEQFF
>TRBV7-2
CASSYRLRNQPQHF
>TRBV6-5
CASSSPPGNQPQHF
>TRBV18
CASSPAAGGEYGYTF
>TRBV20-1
CSARVGGDEQFF
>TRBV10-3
CAITEDRGVTEAFF
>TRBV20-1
CSARVGGGSTDTQYF
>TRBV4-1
CASSLQGPNSPLHF
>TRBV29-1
CSVERNGGGQETQYF
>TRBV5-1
CASSFTFGLASGELFF